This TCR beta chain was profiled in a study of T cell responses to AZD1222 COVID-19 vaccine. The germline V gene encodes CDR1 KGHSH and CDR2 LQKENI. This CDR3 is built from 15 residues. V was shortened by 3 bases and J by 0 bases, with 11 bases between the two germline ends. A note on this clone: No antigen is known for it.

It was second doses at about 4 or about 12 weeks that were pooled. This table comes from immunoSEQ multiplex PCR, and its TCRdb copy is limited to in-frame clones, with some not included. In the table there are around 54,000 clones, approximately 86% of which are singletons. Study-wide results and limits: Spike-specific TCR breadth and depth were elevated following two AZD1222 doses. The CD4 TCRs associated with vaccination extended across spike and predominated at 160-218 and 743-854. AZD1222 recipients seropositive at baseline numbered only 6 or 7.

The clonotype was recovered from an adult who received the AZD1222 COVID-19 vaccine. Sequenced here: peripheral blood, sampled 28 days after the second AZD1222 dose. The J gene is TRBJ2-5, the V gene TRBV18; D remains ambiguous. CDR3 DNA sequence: TGTGCCAGCTCACCGTTTAACGGGTACCAAGAGACCCAGTACTTC. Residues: CASSPFNGYQETQYF.